The source of this T cell receptor beta chain is a study of cytomegalovirus exposure and HLA in healthy donors. Findings and limits, study-wide: Reports showed the classifier diagnosing cytomegalovirus status with high specificity and sensitivity.

About this clone itself: The antigen is not known.

V gave up 0 bases and J gave up 1 base; unmatched junction bases: 8. Germline assignment: CDR1 MNHNS and CDR2 SASEGT. The CDR3 loop spans 17 amino acids. The table came from immunoSEQ multiplex PCR; TCRdb's copy has only in-frame clones and leaves some out. The sample holds some 45,000 clones; roughly nine tenths are singletons and the top ten take roughly 5.2%. This TCR derives from a man aged 18-30 years in good health and CMV-seronegative. V usage is TRBV6-1 and J usage is TRBJ1-2; TRBD1 matches 7 bases. The sample consisted of PBMCs. CDR3 loop: CASSEAKGQRFNYGYTF. The CDR3 region has the DNA TGTGCCAGCAGTGAAGCTAAGGGACAGAGATTTAACTATGGCTACACCTTC.